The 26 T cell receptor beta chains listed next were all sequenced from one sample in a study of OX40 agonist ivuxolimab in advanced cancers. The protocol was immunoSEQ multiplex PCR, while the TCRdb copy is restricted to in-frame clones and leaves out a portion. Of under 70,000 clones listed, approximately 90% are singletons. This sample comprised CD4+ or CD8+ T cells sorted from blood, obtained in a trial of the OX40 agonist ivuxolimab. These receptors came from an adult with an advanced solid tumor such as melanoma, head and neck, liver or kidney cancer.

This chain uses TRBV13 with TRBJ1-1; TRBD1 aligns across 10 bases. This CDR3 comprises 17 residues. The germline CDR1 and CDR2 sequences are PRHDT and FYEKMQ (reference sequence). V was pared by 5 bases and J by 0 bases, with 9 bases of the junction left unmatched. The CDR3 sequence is CASSLGQGGSLNTEAFF. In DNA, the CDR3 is TGTGCCAGCAGCCTTGGACAGGGGGGATCCTTGAACACTGAAGCTTTCTTT.

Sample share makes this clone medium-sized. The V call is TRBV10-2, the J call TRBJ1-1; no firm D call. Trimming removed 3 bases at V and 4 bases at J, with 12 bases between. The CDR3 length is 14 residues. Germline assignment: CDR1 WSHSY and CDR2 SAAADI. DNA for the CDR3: TGCGCCAGCAGTGACCCGGGCATGGCCACTGAAGCTTTCTTT. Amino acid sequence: CASSDPGMATEAFF.

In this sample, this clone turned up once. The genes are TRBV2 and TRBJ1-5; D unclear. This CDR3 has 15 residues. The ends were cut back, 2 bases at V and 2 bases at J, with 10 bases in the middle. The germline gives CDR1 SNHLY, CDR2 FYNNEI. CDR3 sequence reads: CASSERARGNQPQHF. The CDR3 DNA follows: TGTGCCAGCAGTGAACGGGCGCGCGGCAATCAGCCCCAGCATTTT.

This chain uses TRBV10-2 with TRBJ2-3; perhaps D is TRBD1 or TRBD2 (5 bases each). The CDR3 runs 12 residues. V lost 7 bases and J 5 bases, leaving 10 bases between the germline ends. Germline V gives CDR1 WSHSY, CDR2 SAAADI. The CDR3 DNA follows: TGCGCCAGCATGGGACGCCGAGATACGCAGTATTTT. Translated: CASMGRRDTQYF.

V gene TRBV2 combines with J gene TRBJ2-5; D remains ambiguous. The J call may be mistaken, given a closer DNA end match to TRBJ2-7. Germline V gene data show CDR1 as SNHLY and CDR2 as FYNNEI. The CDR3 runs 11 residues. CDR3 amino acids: CASSYHYEQYF. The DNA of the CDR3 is TGTGCCAGCTCATACCACTACGAGCAGTACTTC.

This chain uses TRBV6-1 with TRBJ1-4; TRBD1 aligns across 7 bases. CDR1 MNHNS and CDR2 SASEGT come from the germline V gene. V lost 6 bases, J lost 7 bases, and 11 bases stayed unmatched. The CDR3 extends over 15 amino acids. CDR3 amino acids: CASRTLRGRGEKLFF. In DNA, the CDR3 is TGTGCCAGCAGGACCCTAAGGGGGCGCGGTGAAAAACTGTTTTTT.

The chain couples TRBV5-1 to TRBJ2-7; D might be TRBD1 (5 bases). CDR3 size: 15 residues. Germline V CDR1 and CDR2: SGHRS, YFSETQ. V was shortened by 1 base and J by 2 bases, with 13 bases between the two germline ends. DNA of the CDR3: TGCGCCAGCAGCTTGTTTATAGGGGAAGCCTACGAGCAGTACTTC. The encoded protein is CASSLFIGEAYEQYF.

The CDR3 DNA is TGCGCCAGCAGCTTGGCACAACCATCCAATGAGCAGTTCTTC. This encodes CASSLAQPSNEQFF. V usage is TRBV5-1 and J usage is TRBJ2-1; D is unresolved. The CDR3 consists of 14 residues. Germline V lookup: CDR1 SGHRS, CDR2 YFSETQ. V lost 0 bases, J lost 6 bases, and 10 bases lay in between.

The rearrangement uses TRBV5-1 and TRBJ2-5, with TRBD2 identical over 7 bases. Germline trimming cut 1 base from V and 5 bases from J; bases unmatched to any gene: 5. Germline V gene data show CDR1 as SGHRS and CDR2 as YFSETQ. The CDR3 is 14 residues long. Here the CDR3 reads CASSLLREGETQYF. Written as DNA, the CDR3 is TGCGCCAGCAGCTTGCTCAGGGAGGGGGAGACCCAGTACTTC. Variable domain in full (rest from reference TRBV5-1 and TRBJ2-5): KAGVTQTPRYLIKTRGQQVTLSCSPISGHRSVSWYQQTPGQGLQFLFEYFSETQRNKGNFPGRFSGRQFSNSRSEMNVSTLELGDSALYLCASSLLREGETQYFGPGTRLLVL.

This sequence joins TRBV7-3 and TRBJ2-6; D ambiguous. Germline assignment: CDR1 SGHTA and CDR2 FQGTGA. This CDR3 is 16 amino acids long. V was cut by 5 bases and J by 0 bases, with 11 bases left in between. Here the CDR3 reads CASSGLGISGANVLTF. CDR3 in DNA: TGTGCCAGCAGCGGCTTAGGAATCTCTGGGGCCAACGTCCTGACTTTC.

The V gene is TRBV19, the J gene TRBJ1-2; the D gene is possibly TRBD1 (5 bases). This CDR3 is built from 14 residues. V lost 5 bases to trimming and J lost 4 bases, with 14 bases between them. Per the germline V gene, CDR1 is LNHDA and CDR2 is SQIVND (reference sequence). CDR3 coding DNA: TGTGCCAGTAGTTCCCGGGACGGGGGCTATGGCTACACCTTC. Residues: CASSSRDGGYGYTF. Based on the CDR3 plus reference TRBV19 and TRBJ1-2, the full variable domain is DGGITQSPKYLFRKEGQNVTLSCEQNLNHDAMYWYRQDPGQGLRLIYYSQIVNDFQKGDIAEGYSVSREKKESFPLTVTSAQKNPTAFYLCASSSRDGGYGYTFGSGTRLTVV.

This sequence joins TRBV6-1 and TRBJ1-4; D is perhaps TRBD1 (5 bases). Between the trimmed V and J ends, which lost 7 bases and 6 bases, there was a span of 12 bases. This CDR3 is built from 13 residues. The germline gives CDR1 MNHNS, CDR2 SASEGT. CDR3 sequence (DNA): TGTGCCAGCAAGAGGGGCCCCCATGAAAAACTGTTTTTT. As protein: CASKRGPHEKLFF.

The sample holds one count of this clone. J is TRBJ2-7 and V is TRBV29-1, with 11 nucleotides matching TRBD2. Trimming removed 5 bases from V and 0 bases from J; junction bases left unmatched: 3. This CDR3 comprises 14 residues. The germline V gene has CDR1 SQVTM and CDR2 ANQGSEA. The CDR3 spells CSVFTSGSSYEQYF. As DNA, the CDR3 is TGCAGCGTTTTCACTAGCGGGAGCTCCTACGAGCAGTACTTC.

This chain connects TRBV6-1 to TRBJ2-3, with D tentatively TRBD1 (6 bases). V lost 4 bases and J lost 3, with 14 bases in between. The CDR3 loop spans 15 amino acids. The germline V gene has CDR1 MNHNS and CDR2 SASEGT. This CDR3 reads CASSGEGVATDTQYF. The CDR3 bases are TGTGCCAGCAGTGGTGAGGGGGTTGCGACAGATACGCAGTATTTT.

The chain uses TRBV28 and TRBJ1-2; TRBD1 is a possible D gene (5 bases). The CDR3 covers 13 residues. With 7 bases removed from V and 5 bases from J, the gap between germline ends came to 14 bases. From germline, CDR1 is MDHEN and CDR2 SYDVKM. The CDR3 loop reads CASTRGPRYGYTF. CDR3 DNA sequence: TGTGCCAGCACCCGGGGCCCGCGGTATGGCTACACCTTC.

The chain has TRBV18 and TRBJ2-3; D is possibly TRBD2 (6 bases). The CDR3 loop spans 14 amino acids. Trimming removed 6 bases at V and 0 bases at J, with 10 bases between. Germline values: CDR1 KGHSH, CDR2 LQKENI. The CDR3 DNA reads TGTGCCAGCTCCCGCGGGGCCAGCACAGATACGCAGTATTTT. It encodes CASSRGASTDTQYF.

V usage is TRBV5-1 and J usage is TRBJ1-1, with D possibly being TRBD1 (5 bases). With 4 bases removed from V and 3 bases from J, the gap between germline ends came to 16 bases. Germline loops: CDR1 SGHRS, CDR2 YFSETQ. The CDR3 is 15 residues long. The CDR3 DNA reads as TGCGCCAGCAGCCCCGGCGGGGGGTGGGACACTGAAGCTTTCTTT. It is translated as CASSPGGGWDTEAFF.

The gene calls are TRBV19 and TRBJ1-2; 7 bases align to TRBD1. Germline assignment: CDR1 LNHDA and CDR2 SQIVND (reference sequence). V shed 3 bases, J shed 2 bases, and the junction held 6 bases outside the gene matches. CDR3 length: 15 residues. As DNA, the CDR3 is TGTGCCAGTAGTATTAGGGGGCTCTTCAACTATGGCTACACCTTC. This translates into CASSIRGLFNYGYTF.

CDR3 sequence reads: CASSTLWARGIGNEQFF. In DNA, the CDR3 is TGTGCCAGCAGCACCCTTTGGGCGCGGGGGATTGGCAATGAGCAGTTCTTC. The V call is TRBV7-9, the J call TRBJ2-1; TRBD2 agrees at 7 bases. This CDR3 spans 17 amino acids. CDR1 SEHNR and CDR2 FQNEAQ come from the germline V gene (reference sequence). V lost 5 bases to trimming and J lost 6 bases; unmatched junction nucleotides: 16.

The CDR3 coding sequence is TGTGCCAGCAGCTTGGGAGGCGGACCGCTGTTCATGAACACTGAAGCTTTCTTT. The encoded protein is CASSLGGGPLFMNTEAFF. The rearrangement uses TRBV5-4 and TRBJ1-1, with D unclear. Germline V lookup: CDR1 SGHNT, CDR2 YYREEE (reference sequence). The CDR3 extends over 18 amino acids. Deletions cut 0 bases from V and 0 bases from J, with 18 bases between.

The CDR3 sequence: CASSSASLGVFRTQYF. In nucleotides, the CDR3 is TGCGCCAGCAGCTCGGCGAGCCTCGGGGTCTTTCGAACCCAGTACTTC. V and J are TRBV5-1 and TRBJ2-5; possible D gene TRBD2, 5 bases. The length of the CDR3 is 16 residues. The V end lost 3 bases, the J end lost 8 bases, and 23 bases lay between the germline ends. In germline, CDR1 is SGHRS, CDR2 YFSETQ.

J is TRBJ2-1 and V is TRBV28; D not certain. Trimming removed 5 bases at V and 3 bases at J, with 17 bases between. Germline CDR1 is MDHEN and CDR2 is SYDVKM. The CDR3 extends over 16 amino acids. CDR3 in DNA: TGTGCCAGCAGTCCCCGGTTTAGGGAAGGCTACAATGAGCAGTTCTTC. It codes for CASSPRFREGYNEQFF.

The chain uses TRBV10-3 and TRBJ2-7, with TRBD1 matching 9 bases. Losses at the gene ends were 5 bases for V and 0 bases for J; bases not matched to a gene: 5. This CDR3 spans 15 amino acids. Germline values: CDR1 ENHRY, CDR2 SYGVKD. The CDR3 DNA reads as TGTGCCATCAGTTCGGACAGGGGAGACTCCTACGAGCAGTACTTC. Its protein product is CAISSDRGDSYEQYF.

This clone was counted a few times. Here the CDR3 DNA reads TGTGCCAGCAGCGTAGTAGGGGCCTCCACTGAAGCTTTCTTT. Encoded protein: CASSVVGASTEAFF. The chain carries TRBV9 and TRBJ1-1, with a tentative D call TRBD1 (5 bases). The CDR3 contains 14 residues. Trimming shortened V by 0 bases and J by 4 bases, and 10 bases separated the two germline ends. CDR1 is SGDLS and CDR2 is YYNGEE in the germline V gene.

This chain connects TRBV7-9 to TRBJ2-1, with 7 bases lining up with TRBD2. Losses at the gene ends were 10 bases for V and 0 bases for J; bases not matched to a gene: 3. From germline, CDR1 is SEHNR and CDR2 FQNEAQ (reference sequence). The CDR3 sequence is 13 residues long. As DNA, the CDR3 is TGTGCCACTTCGGGGGGCTCCTACAATGAGCAGTTCTTC. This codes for CATSGGSYNEQFF.

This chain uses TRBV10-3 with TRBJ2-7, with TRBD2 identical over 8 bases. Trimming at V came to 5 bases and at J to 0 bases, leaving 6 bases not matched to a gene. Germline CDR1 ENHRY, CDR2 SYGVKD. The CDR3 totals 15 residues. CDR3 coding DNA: TGTGCCATCAGTCCCCGGGGGGGTAGCTCCTACGAGCAGTACTTC. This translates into CAISPRGGSSYEQYF.